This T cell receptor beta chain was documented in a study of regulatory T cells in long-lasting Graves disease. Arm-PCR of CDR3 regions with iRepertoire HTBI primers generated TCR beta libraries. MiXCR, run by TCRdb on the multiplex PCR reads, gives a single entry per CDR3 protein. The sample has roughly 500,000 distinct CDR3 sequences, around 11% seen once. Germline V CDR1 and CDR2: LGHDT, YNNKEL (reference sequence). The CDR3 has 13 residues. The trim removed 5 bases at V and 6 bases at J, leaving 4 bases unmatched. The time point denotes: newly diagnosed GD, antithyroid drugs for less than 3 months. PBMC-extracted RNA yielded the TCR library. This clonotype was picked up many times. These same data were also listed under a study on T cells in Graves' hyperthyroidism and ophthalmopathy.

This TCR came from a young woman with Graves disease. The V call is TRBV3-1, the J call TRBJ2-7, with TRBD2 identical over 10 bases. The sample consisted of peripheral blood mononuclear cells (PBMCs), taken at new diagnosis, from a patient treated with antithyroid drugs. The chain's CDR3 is CASSFLAGVEQYF. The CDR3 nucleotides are TGTGCCAGCAGCTTTCTAGCGGGAGTCGAGCAGTACTTC.